This TCR beta chain comes out of a study of blood T cell repertoires in COVID-19. Trimming removed 11 bases from V and 10 bases from J, with 15 bases in between. Looked up from germline, CDR1 is MNHNS and CDR2 is SASEGT. This CDR3 contains 12 residues. Clones were sequenced by immunoSEQ multiplex PCR, and TCRdb holds only the in-frame ones, with some missing. Of some 240,000 clones listed, 85% are singletons. The count of this clone is one. The TCR originated in a woman in her 70s with COVID-19, enrolled during active disease. The J gene is TRBJ1-6, the V gene TRBV6-1; a possible D gene is TRBD1 (5 bases). Sequencing was done on a sample of peripheral blood. CDR3 amino acids: CAPGGSGSPLHF. DNA of the CDR3: TGTGCCCCGGGGGGGAGCGGGTCACCCCTCCACTTT.